This entry lists 13 T cell receptor beta chains sequenced from one sample in a study of shared clonotypes between healthy human individuals. Libraries were prepared by immunoSEQ multiplex PCR; TCRdb keeps only in-frame clonotypes and omits some of them. The table has 750,000 to 1,000,000 clones, 80% to 95% seen once; the top ten hold 24%. CD45RO-negative cells were positively selected for CCR7, leaving out terminally differentiated effector memory CD45RA+ cells. Sequencing was performed on naive CD8+ T cells sorted from blood. The receptor source for this set is a man aged 25 to 40 in good health.

V usage is TRBV6-5 and J usage is TRBJ2-5; 9 bases align to TRBD2. Germline assignment: CDR1 MNHEY and CDR2 SVGAGI. The CDR3 extends over 14 amino acids. V lost 6 bases to trimming and J lost 4 bases; unmatched junction nucleotides: 6. The CDR3 nucleotides read TGTGCCAGCAGCGGGACAGCGGGAGGAGAGACCCAGTACTTC. It codes for CASSGTAGGETQYF.

This chain connects TRBV15 to TRBJ2-1; no firm D call. Trimming took 0 bases from V and 5 from J, leaving 11 bases between them. This CDR3 is built from 15 residues. Germline CDR1 reads LNHNV; CDR2 reads YYDKDF (reference sequence). DNA for the CDR3: TGTGCCACCAGCAGAGATCGACCTGGAGACAATGAGCAGTTCTTC. This sequence encodes CATSRDRPGDNEQFF.

J is TRBJ2-5 and V is TRBV5-1; D might be TRBD2 (5 bases). This CDR3 has 15 amino acids. Germline values: CDR1 SGHRS, CDR2 YFSETQ. V was trimmed by 0 bases and J by 2 bases, leaving 11 bases between them. In nucleotides, the CDR3 is TGCGCCAGCAGCTTGGGGATACTAGTACAAGAGACCCAGTACTTC. Residues: CASSLGILVQETQYF.

The V and J genes are TRBV27 and TRBJ2-2; D not resolved. CDR3 size: 14 residues. V lost 4 bases and J 5 bases, leaving 11 bases between the germline ends. CDR1 and CDR2 from the germline V gene are MNHEY and SMNVEV (reference sequence). CDR3 loop: CASSSNSLTGELFF. The CDR3 coding sequence is TGTGCCAGCAGTTCCAACAGCCTTACCGGGGAGCTGTTTTTT.

V gene TRBV7-9 combines with J gene TRBJ2-7; 8 bases are a match to TRBD2. The V gene end was trimmed by 5 bases and the J gene end by 3 bases; junction bases not matched to a gene: 21. This CDR3 spans 19 amino acids. CDR1 SEHNR and CDR2 FQNEAQ come from the germline V gene (reference sequence). The DNA of the CDR3 is TGTGCCAGCAGCCCCCCCTTAGGGCGGGAGGCCCAGGAAATCTACGAGCAGTACTTC. Translation gives CASSPPLGREAQEIYEQYF. Together with reference TRBV7-9 and TRBJ2-7, the CDR3 gives the full variable domain: DTGVSQNPRHKITKRGQNVTFRCDPISEHNRLYWYRQTLGQGPEFLTYFQNEAQLEKSRLLSDRFSAERPKGSFSTLEIQRTEQGDSAMYLCASSPPLGREAQEIYEQYFGPGTRLTVT.

The chain carries TRBV5-8 and TRBJ2-2, with 9 bases matching TRBD2. Germline V gene data show CDR1 as SGHTS and CDR2 as YDEGEE. This CDR3 spans 17 amino acids. J gave up 1 base and V 1 base, and 5 bases lay outside the gene matches. CDR3 loop: CASSLLREGRNTGELFF. For the CDR3, the DNA is TGTGCCAGCAGCTTGTTGCGGGAGGGCCGGAACACCGGGGAGCTGTTTTTT.

CDR3 DNA: TGTGCCAGCAGCGCCGGGACTAGCGGTCCCGGGGAGCTGTTTTTT. It is translated as CASSAGTSGPGELFF. The chain recombines TRBV5-5 with TRBJ2-2; 11 bases line up with TRBD2. The CDR3 loop spans 15 amino acids. Germline V lookup: CDR1 SGHKS, CDR2 YYEKEE (reference sequence). Losses at the gene ends were 4 bases for V and 6 bases for J; bases not matched to a gene: 5.

This clone has a single count. The CDR3 is CASSPLVDDTGELFF. For the CDR3, the DNA is TGCGCCAGCAGCCCCCTAGTAGACGACACCGGGGAGCTGTTTTTT. The rearrangement joins TRBV4-3 to TRBJ2-2; D is unresolved. V lost 4 bases and J 3 bases, leaving 12 bases between the germline ends. Looked up from germline, CDR1 is LGHNA and CDR2 is YSLEER. The CDR3 runs to 15 residues.

The rearrangement joins TRBV9 to TRBJ2-1; TRBD2 matches 14 bases. Germline CDR1 SGDLS, CDR2 YYNGEE. After removal of 0 bases from V and 6 bases from J, the junction contained 2 bases not matched to a gene. The length of the CDR3 is 16 residues. In DNA form, the CDR3 reads TGTGCCAGCAGCGTAGAGGGACTAGCGGGAGCCAATGAGCAGTTCTTC. Encoded protein: CASSVEGLAGANEQFF.

This chain links TRBV7-6 with TRBJ2-7, with TRBD2 as a possible D gene (5 bases). Per germline, CDR1 SGHVS and CDR2 FNYEAQ. Between the trimmed V and J ends, which lost 5 bases and 3 bases, there was a span of 14 bases. This CDR3 comprises 14 residues. CDR3 coding DNA: TGTGCCAGCAGCCCCGGGGTAGAAAGCTACGAGCAGTACTTC. Translated, it gives CASSPGVESYEQYF. Filled out from reference TRBV7-6 and TRBJ2-7, the complete variable domain reads GAGVSQSPRYKVTKRGQDVALRCDPISGHVSLYWYRQALGQGPEFLTYFNYEAQQDKSGLPNDRFSAERPEGSISTLTIQRTEQRDSAMYRCASSPGVESYEQYFGPGTRLTVT.

The rearrangement joins TRBV7-3 to TRBJ2-1; D is possibly TRBD1 or TRBD2 (5 bases each). CDR3 length: 15 residues. The V end was cut by 1 base, the J end by 4 bases, with 11 bases between. Germline values: CDR1 SGHTA, CDR2 FQGTGA. The CDR3 DNA follows: TGTGCCAGCAGCTTAATTCCGGGACGATACAATGAGCAGTTCTTC. Residues: CASSLIPGRYNEQFF.

This chain connects TRBV27 to TRBJ2-7, with 10 bases fitting TRBD1. The CDR3 runs 15 residues. CDR1 and CDR2 from the germline V gene are MNHEY and SMNVEV (reference sequence). V lost 5 bases, J lost 5 bases, and 9 bases stayed unmatched. The CDR3 sequence is CASSATTGGVHEQYF. CDR3 DNA: TGTGCCAGCAGTGCTACGACAGGGGGCGTTCACGAGCAGTACTTC.

The chain recombines TRBV27 with TRBJ2-4, with TRBD2 as a possible D gene (6 bases). Looked up from germline, CDR1 is MNHEY and CDR2 is SMNVEV (reference sequence). This CDR3 region has 15 residues. V shed 3 bases and J shed 6 bases, with 15 bases lying between them. In DNA form, the CDR3 reads TGTGCCAGCAGTTTCGGTCTCCCCGGGGGAAACATTCAGTACTTC. Amino acids: CASSFGLPGGNIQYF.